A selection of T cell receptor beta chains follows, all from one sample in a study of T cell repertoires in cytomegalovirus infection. Their target antigens are unknown. TCRdb re-called the reads through MiXCR, storing one row per CDR3 protein. Of about 150,000 distinct CDR3 sequences in the sample, about 31% were seen once. This material consisted of CD8+ T cells from cultured PBMCs, taken from culture after CMV antigen stimulation. Every receptor here comes from a human donor in good health (CMV status not recorded). Some clones in this sample may be carry-over from other donors' samples. The CDR3 runs from the conserved cysteine through the conserved F or W. A D gene is named only where the DNA matches it firmly. For some rows the clone size is stated as once, few or many, or as a class when expanded; others skip it.

>TRBD1|TRBV7-6|-|TRBJ2-1
CASSPGGGTGGDEQFF
TGTGCCAGCAGCCCTGGAGGGGGGACAGGGGGCGATGAGCAGTTCTTC
>TRBD1|TRBV11-2|-|TRBJ2-7
CASSYSRDSFYEQYF
TGTGCCAGCAGCTATTCCCGGGACAGCTTCTACGAGCAGTACTTC
>-|TRBV28|-|TRBJ1-3
CASSLGRGPTGNTIYF
TGTGCCAGCAGTTTGGGCCGCGGTCCGACTGGAAACACCATATATTTT
>-|TRBV6-2/TRBV6-3|few|TRBJ2-1
CASTDLQGVGNEQFF
TGTGCCAGCACTGATTTACAAGGCGTAGGCAATGAGCAGTTCTTC
>-|TRBV29-1|many|TRBJ2-3
CSVVEGAGGTDTQYF
TGCAGCGTTGTGGAGGGGGCGGGAGGCACAGATACGCAGTATTTT
>-|TRBV12-3/TRBV12-4|few|TRBJ2-3
CASSSLLWSTDTQYF
TGTGCCAGCAGTTCCCTTCTCTGGTCCACAGATACGCAGTATTTT
>-|TRBV2|few|TRBJ2-3
CASSVGRGEDTQYF
TGTGCCAGCAGTGTAGGCAGGGGTGAGGATACGCAGTATTTT
>TRBD2|TRBV5-1|-|TRBJ2-1
CASSLFTSEGEQFF
TGCGCCAGCAGCTTGTTTACTAGCGAGGGTGAGCAGTTCTTC
>-|TRBV16|once|TRBJ1-1
CASSQSKQFTEAFF
TGTGCCAGCAGCCAATCCAAACAGTTCACTGAAGCTTTCTTT
>TRBD2|TRBV4-1|-|TRBJ2-2
CASSQEAGRRGGLNTGELFF
TGCGCCAGCAGCCAAGAGGCCGGACGTCGCGGGGGGCTCAACACCGGGGAGCTGTTTTTT
>-|TRBV7-8|-|TRBJ1-4
CASSPQSRTTNEKLFF
TGTGCCAGCAGCCCTCAGTCCAGGACCACTAATGAAAAACTGTTTTTT
>-|TRBV7-3|few|TRBJ1-6
CASRLGRDDSPLHF
TGTGCCAGCAGACTTGGGAGGGATGACTCACCCCTCCACTTT
>TRBD1|TRBV19|few|TRBJ1-5
CASSWDRSSNQPQHF
TGTGCCAGTAGTTGGGACAGATCCAGCAATCAGCCCCAGCATTTT
>-|TRBV7-2|many|TRBJ1-1
CASSLAGGRVNTEAFF
TGTGCCAGCAGCTTAGCGGGGGGTAGGGTGAACACTGAAGCTTTCTTT
>-|TRBV2|-|TRBJ1-2
CASSENQALANYGYTF
TGTGCCAGCAGTGAAAACCAGGCCCTAGCTAACTATGGCTACACCTTC
>TRBD1|TRBV12-3/TRBV12-4|-|TRBJ2-1
CASSLRGQGAFNEQFF
TGTGCCAGCAGTTTACGGGGACAGGGGGCGTTTAATGAGCAGTTCTTC
>-|TRBV12-3/TRBV12-4|-|TRBJ1-2
CASSPGVNYGYTF
TGTGCCAGCAGTCCCGGGGTTAACTATGGCTACACCTTC
>-|TRBV6-1|many|TRBJ2-1
CASSEWVGGIDEQFF
TGTGCCAGCAGTGAGTGGGTGGGGGGAATTGATGAGCAGTTCTTC
>-|TRBV7-9|-|TRBJ2-7
CASRRGTAYEQYF
TGTGCCAGCCGCCGGGGGACAGCCTACGAGCAGTACTTC
>-|TRBV4-1|few|TRBJ2-5
CASSQDRAQETQYF
TGCGCCAGCAGCCAAGATCGAGCCCAAGAGACCCAGTACTTC
>-|TRBV7-2|many|TRBJ1-2
CASSLVAGAPDGYTF
TGTGCCAGCAGCTTAGTGGCAGGGGCCCCGGATGGCTACACCTTC
>-|TRBV7-9|medium-sized|TRBJ2-1
CASSLAGGKTYNEQFF
TGTGCCAGCAGCTTAGCAGGGGGGAAAACCTACAATGAGCAGTTCTTC
>TRBD2|TRBV7-9|-|TRBJ2-7
CASSSWTRTAYEQYF
TGTGCCAGCAGCTCGTGGACTAGAACCGCCTACGAGCAGTACTTC
>-|TRBV4-3|-|TRBJ1-6
CASSQKQVGYNSPLHF
TGCGCCAGCAGCCAGAAGCAGGTGGGCTATAATTCACCCCTCCACTTT
>-|TRBV5-6|many|TRBJ2-1
CASSSNRDTVNEQFF
TGTGCCAGCAGCTCAAACCGGGACACGGTAAATGAGCAGTTCTTC
>-|TRBV7-9|-|TRBJ2-3
CASRRATDTQYF
TGTGCCAGCCGGAGGGCCACAGATACGCAGTATTTT
>-|TRBV6-2/TRBV6-3|few|TRBJ1-1
CASSYSRDAFF
TGTGCCAGCAGTTACTCGAGGGATGCTTTCTTT
>TRBD1|TRBV19|few|TRBJ2-2
CASSIPDRGQTGELFF
TGTGCCAGTAGTATCCCCGACAGGGGGCAAACCGGGGAGCTGTTTTTT
>TRBD2|TRBV19|-|TRBJ2-1
CASSHGGLGLEQFF
TGTGCCAGTAGTCATGGTGGACTAGGGCTTGAGCAGTTCTTC
>-|TRBV27|few|TRBJ1-2
CASSLSRGGGYTF
TGTGCCAGCAGTTTATCGAGGGGAGGTGGCTACACCTTC
>TRBD1|TRBV28|-|TRBJ1-2
CASSFSVTGASNYGYTF
TGTGCCAGCAGTTTCAGCGTAACAGGGGCGAGTAACTATGGCTACACCTTC
>-|TRBV27|-|TRBJ2-7
CASRWTGDFEQYF
TGTGCCAGCAGATGGACGGGGGACTTCGAGCAGTACTTC
>-|TRBV7-9|-|TRBJ2-7
CASTIGTSPYEQYF
TGTGCCAGCACCATCGGGACATCTCCCTACGAGCAGTACTTC
>-|TRBV12-3/TRBV12-4|few|TRBJ2-7
CASSSGTISYEQYF
TGTGCCAGCAGCTCAGGGACCATCTCCTACGAGCAGTACTTC
>TRBD1|TRBV12-3/TRBV12-4|-|TRBJ1-2
CASSPGDRGGYGYTF
TGTGCCAGCAGTCCCGGGGACAGGGGCGGCTATGGCTACACCTTC
>TRBD1|TRBV12-5|medium-sized|TRBJ2-3
CASGGQGSGQYF
TGTGCTAGTGGTGGACAGGGATCGGGGCAGTATTTT
>TRBD1|TRBV20-1|-|TRBJ2-7
CSARASSDTGGGYEQYF
TGCAGTGCTAGAGCTTCTTCGGACACAGGGGGAGGCTACGAGCAGTACTTC
>-|TRBV4-3|-|TRBJ1-4
CASSPSGAFNEKLFF
TGCGCCAGCAGCCCCTCTGGGGCCTTCAATGAAAAACTGTTTTTT
>TRBD1|TRBV14|-|TRBJ1-4
CASSQLTGSSEKLFF
TGTGCCAGCAGCCAACTGACAGGGAGCAGTGAAAAACTGTTTTTT
>-|TRBV4-1|many|TRBJ2-4
CASSQSPSSNPKNIQYF
TGCGCCAGCAGCCAATCCCCGTCCTCCAATCCCAAAAACATTCAGTACTTC
>TRBD1|TRBV27|many|TRBJ2-2
CASSLSAGGYTGELFF
TGTGCCAGCAGTTTATCAGCAGGGGGTTACACCGGGGAGCTGTTTTTT
>-|TRBV6-5|-|TRBJ1-1
CASSYGAGANTEAFF
TGTGCCAGCAGTTACGGGGCAGGTGCGAACACTGAAGCTTTCTTT
>TRBD1|TRBV4-1|few|TRBJ1-6
CASSLRYDRDSPLHF
TGCGCCAGCAGCCTCCGTTATGACAGGGATTCACCCCTCCACTTT
>TRBD1|TRBV30|many|TRBJ1-2
CAWSTIGTGDGYTF
TGTGCCTGGAGCACAATTGGGACAGGGGATGGCTACACCTTC
>TRBD2|TRBV19|few|TRBJ2-6
CASSIVRTSGAGANVLTF
TGTGCCAGTAGTATAGTCAGGACTAGCGGGGCCGGGGCCAACGTCCTGACTTTC
>-|TRBV7-6|many|TRBJ2-1
CASSPPPGNEQFF
TGTGCCAGCAGCCCTCCCCCGGGGAATGAGCAGTTCTTC
>-|TRBV6-5|-|TRBJ2-7
CASSYSSGAKHEQYF
TGTGCCAGCAGTTACTCTTCGGGGGCAAAACACGAGCAGTACTTC
>-|TRBV2|many|TRBJ2-7
CASSFRDTHEQYF
TGTGCCAGCAGTTTCCGGGACACCCACGAGCAGTACTTC
>-|TRBV7-9|few|TRBJ2-1
CASSARQGGTNEQFF
TGTGCCAGCAGCGCCAGACAGGGAGGAACCAATGAGCAGTTCTTC
>TRBD2|TRBV2|-|TRBJ2-3
CASSRLAGGIADTQYF
TGTGCCAGCAGCCGACTAGCGGGGGGAATTGCAGATACGCAGTATTTT
>-|TRBV4-1|-|TRBJ1-5
CASSQVGGQPQHF
TGCGCCAGCAGCCAAGTAGGTGGACAGCCCCAGCATTTT
>-|TRBV29-1|-|TRBJ2-1
CSARLVAHLDEQFF
TGCAGCGCCCGTCTAGTTGCCCACCTAGATGAGCAGTTCTTC
>-|TRBV20-1|-|TRBJ2-3
CSARRNRVGTDTQYF
TGCAGTGCTCGAAGGAACAGGGTGGGAACAGATACGCAGTATTTT
>-|TRBV15|-|TRBJ1-5
CATSSRGGNQPQHF
TGTGCCACCAGCTCGCGTGGAGGCAATCAGCCCCAGCATTTT
>-|TRBV6-1|-|TRBJ1-5
CASSEAGLSNQPQHF
TGTGCCAGCAGTGAGGCGGGACTTTCCAATCAGCCCCAGCATTTT
>TRBD2|TRBV12-3/TRBV12-4|few|TRBJ2-3
CASSPPGTSGGTDTQYF
TGTGCCAGCAGCCCACCGGGGACTAGCGGCGGTACAGATACGCAGTATTTT
>TRBD1|TRBV28|many|TRBJ2-7
CASSLGQGVYEQYF
TGTGCCAGCAGTTTAGGACAGGGGGTCTACGAGCAGTACTTC
>TRBD2|TRBV4-1|many|TRBJ2-3
CASSQDETSGSSSTDTQYF
TGCGCCAGCAGCCAAGATGAAACTAGCGGAAGTTCTAGCACAGATACGCAGTATTTT
>-|TRBV7-4|many|TRBJ1-1
CASSSTVTEAFF
TGTGCCAGCAGCTCTACTGTGACTGAAGCTTTCTTT
>-|TRBV27|few|TRBJ2-1
CASSWRLYNEQFF
TGTGCCAGCAGTTGGCGCCTCTACAATGAGCAGTTCTTC